This TCR beta chain was captured in a study of blood T cell repertoires in COVID-19. Study as a whole: Researchers got acute and convalescent COVID-19 samples from the United States, Italy and Spain. Sources were T cells, B-cell-depleted T cells, or PBMCs; the material itself was cDNA or gDNA.

V was pared by 0 bases and J by 3 bases, with 9 bases between. From germline, CDR1 is MNHNS and CDR2 SASEGT. This CDR3 has 14 amino acids. Per the original data handling: Reference gene primer amplification gave nucleated cell count estimates. Measured with immunoSEQ multiplex PCR; TCRdb has only the in-frame clones, and not every one. V and J calls and clone size are as listed in that table; D and trimming were resolved from the DNA. In the table there are fewer than 300,000 clones, roughly 85% of which are singletons. This chain uses TRBV6-1 with TRBJ2-7; the D is unclear. This clonotype was obtained from a woman between 18 and 29 years old with acute or convalescent COVID-19. The source material was peripheral blood. CDR3 DNA: TGTGCCAGCAGTGAAGCGACTTCCGTCTACGAGCAGTACTTC. Translating it yields CASSEATSVYEQYF.